This T cell receptor beta chain was sequenced for a study of blood T cell repertoires in COVID-19. This clone was detected a few times. Between the trimmed V and J ends, which lost 1 base and 3 bases, there was a span of 6 bases. The CDR3 is made up of 13 amino acids. CDR1 and CDR2 from the germline V gene are MNHEY and SVGEGT. Data came from immunoSEQ multiplex PCR; TCRdb stores just in-frame clones and leaves some out. The repertoire consists of under 300,000 clones, with roughly 89% occurring once and the leading ten covering 2% to 2.5%. V usage is TRBV6-2 or TRBV6-3 and J usage is TRBJ1-1; D gene ambiguous. The sequencing input was peripheral blood. This TCR was recovered from a man aged 30-40 years who had recovered from COVID-19. The CDR3 bases are TGTGCCAGCAGTTACTTAGTGTACACTGAAGCTTTCTTT. Its translation: CASSYLVYTEAFF.